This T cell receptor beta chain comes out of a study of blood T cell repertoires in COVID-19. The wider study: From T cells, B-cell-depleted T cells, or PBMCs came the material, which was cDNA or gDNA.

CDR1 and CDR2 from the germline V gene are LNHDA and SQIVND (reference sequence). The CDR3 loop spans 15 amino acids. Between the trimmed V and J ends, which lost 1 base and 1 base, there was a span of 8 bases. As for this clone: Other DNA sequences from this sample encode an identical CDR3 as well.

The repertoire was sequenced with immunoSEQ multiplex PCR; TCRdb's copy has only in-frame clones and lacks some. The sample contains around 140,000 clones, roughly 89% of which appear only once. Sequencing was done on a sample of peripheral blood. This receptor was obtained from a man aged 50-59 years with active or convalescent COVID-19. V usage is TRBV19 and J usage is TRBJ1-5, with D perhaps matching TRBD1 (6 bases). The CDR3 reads CASSIVGQSNQPQHF. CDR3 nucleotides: TGTGCCAGTAGTATAGTAGGACAGAGCAATCAGCCCCAGCATTTT.